A selection of T cell receptor beta chains follows, all from one sample in a study of T cells in Graves' hyperthyroidism and ophthalmopathy. TCRdb re-called the multiplex PCR reads with MiXCR, one entry per CDR3 protein. The top ten clones hold 3.8% of a sample with fewer than 700,000 distinct CDR3 sequences, roughly 15% of them seen once. The sequenced material came from blood. The receptor set was obtained from a woman in her thirties with Graves' hyperthyroidism. Both conserved end residues are part of each CDR3. A D gene is named only where the DNA matches it firmly. Not all rows give a size; the values are once, few, many and, for expanded clones, a class.

CDR3nt | CDR3aa | v_gene | abundance | d_gene | j_gene
TGTGCCAGCAGTGAGGGGACTAGCCGAGATACGCAGTATTTT | CASSEGTSRDTQYF | TRBV2 | many | TRBD2 | TRBJ2-3
TGTGCCAGCATCTCGGGAGGAAACACCATATATTTT | CASISGGNTIYF | TRBV6-2/TRBV6-3 | few | NA | TRBJ1-3
TGTGCCAGTAGTACAAGGGAGCCGGCCACTGAAGCTTTCTTT | CASSTREPATEAFF | TRBV19 | NA | NA | TRBJ1-1
TGCGCCAGCTTTTCGGGACAGCGAACTAACTATGGCTACACCTTC | CASFSGQRTNYGYTF | TRBV5-1 | NA | TRBD1 | TRBJ1-2
TGCAGTGCTAGAGAGAGCCTAGCGGGATTTTACGAGCAGTACTTC | CSARESLAGFYEQYF | TRBV20-1 | many | TRBD2 | TRBJ2-7
TGTGCCAGCGGCTTCAGGGATTTTGCCCTCGTGAACACTGAAGCTTTCTTT | CASGFRDFALVNTEAFF | TRBV28 | many | NA | TRBJ1-1
TGTGCCGGGGACAGCGTCGTCGAGCAGTACTTC | CAGDSVVEQYF | TRBV6-1 | NA | TRBD1 | TRBJ2-7
TGTGCCAGCAGTTTAGGGGGGACTGGGAACACTGAAGCTTTCTTT | CASSLGGTGNTEAFF | TRBV28 | many | NA | TRBJ1-1
TGTGCCAGCTCCCGGGACAGGGCCAACTCCTACGAGCAGTACTTC | CASSRDRANSYEQYF | TRBV18 | many | TRBD1 | TRBJ2-7
TGCAGTGCTAGTCTTAGGGGCAACGTATTGAATCAGCCCCAGCATTTT | CSASLRGNVLNQPQHF | TRBV20-1 | many | NA | TRBJ1-5
TGTGCCAGCAGCTTCTCGGAACTTGAGCAGTTCTTC | CASSFSELEQFF | TRBV5-6 | NA | NA | TRBJ2-1
TGTGCCAGCTCACATGAAGAGACCCAGTACTTC | CASSHEETQYF | TRBV18 | many | NA | TRBJ2-5
TGTGCCAGCAGTTTCATACTCGGGAAGCTGTTTTTT | CASSFILGKLFF | TRBV11-3 | once | NA | TRBJ2-2
TGTGCCAGCAGTGAAGATACGGTTTTTCAGCCCCAGCATTTT | CASSEDTVFQPQHF | TRBV2 | many | NA | TRBJ1-5
TGCAGTGCTAGTCGAGAATCTGGCACAGATACGCAGTATTTT | CSASRESGTDTQYF | TRBV20-1 | many | NA | TRBJ2-3
TGTGCCAGCAGTTACGGACTAGCGGGGGACCCGCAGTTCTTC | CASSYGLAGDPQFF | TRBV6-5 | NA | TRBD2 | TRBJ2-1
TGTGCCAGCAGCGGGGGGGCCCCCCAAGAGACCCAGTACTTC | CASSGGAPQETQYF | TRBV9 | few | NA | TRBJ2-5
TGTGCCAGCAAAAGGGTCCTCACTGGGGCCAACGTCCTGACTTTC | CASKRVLTGANVLTF | TRBV2 | many | NA | TRBJ2-6
TGTGCCAGTAGTAAAACCTCTAGCGGGAGGGCCGGGGGAAACAATGAGCAGTTCTTC | CASSKTSSGRAGGNNEQFF | TRBV19 | few | TRBD2 | TRBJ2-1
TGCAGTGCCACCCTGGGAGATGGCTACACCTTC | CSATLGDGYTF | TRBV20-1 | many | NA | TRBJ1-2
TGTGCCAGCAGCTACATTCTCGGGTTTTCATTAGCCAACAATGAGCAGTTCTTC | CASSYILGFSLANNEQFF | TRBV6-2/TRBV6-3 | few | NA | TRBJ2-1
TGTGCCGGCAGCTTAGTGGCAGGAATCGAAGAGACCCAGTACTTC | CAGSLVAGIEETQYF | TRBV7-2 | many | NA | TRBJ2-5
TGTGCCAGCACCTTAGGGGGGAGTAATGAAAAACTGTTTTTT | CASTLGGSNEKLFF | TRBV12-3/TRBV12-4 | NA | NA | TRBJ1-4
TGTGCCAGCAGCCAAGACTTATATGGCTACACCTTC | CASSQDLYGYTF | TRBV14 | NA | NA | TRBJ1-2
TGTGCCAGCCCCTGGGGCGGGAGAATCTACAATGAGCAGTTCTTC | CASPWGGRIYNEQFF | TRBV28 | NA | TRBD2 | TRBJ2-1
TGTGCCAGCAGCTCCGGGACAGCAAATGAAAAACTGTTTTTT | CASSSGTANEKLFF | TRBV7-9 | few | TRBD1 | TRBJ1-4
TGTGCCAGCAGTATCGCCAGCGGCCCATACTACGAGCAGTACTTC | CASSIASGPYYEQYF | TRBV2 | NA | NA | TRBJ2-7
TGTGCCAGCAGTTCCCAAGGGCCGGGATCCTACGGGCAGTACTTC | CASSSQGPGSYGQYF | TRBV28 | few | NA | TRBJ2-7
TGTGCCAGCAGTTTTCTAGACAGCACTGAAGCTTTCTTT | CASSFLDSTEAFF | TRBV27 | many | NA | TRBJ1-1
TGCGCCAGCAGCTTGGCTGGTGGCAGGGACAATGAGCAGTTCTTC | CASSLAGGRDNEQFF | TRBV5-1 | many | NA | TRBJ2-1
TGTGCCAGCAGTTCCGGACTAGATTTGAGTGAGCAGTTCTTC | CASSSGLDLSEQFF | TRBV12-3/TRBV12-4 | many | TRBD2 | TRBJ2-1
TGTGCCTTGGACGGGCTTGGGTCCTATAATTCACCCCTCCACTTT | CALDGLGSYNSPLHF | TRBV30 | NA | NA | TRBJ1-6
TGTGCCTGGAGCAGCCAAGAGACCCAGTACTTC | CAWSSQETQYF | TRBV30 | NA | NA | TRBJ2-5
TGTGCCAGCAGTGAGGGGTCAGGAGGCTACACCTTC | CASSEGSGGYTF | TRBV12-3/TRBV12-4 | many | NA | TRBJ1-2
TGTGCCAGCAGGGCAGGTGCTGGAAACACCATATATTTT | CASRAGAGNTIYF | TRBV6-1 | few | NA | TRBJ1-3
TGCAGTGCTAGAGATTACAGGGGGTGGGAAGAGACCCAGTACTTC | CSARDYRGWEETQYF | TRBV20-1 | few | TRBD1 | TRBJ2-5
TGTGCCATCAGCAGCCTAGCGGCTCCCTACAATGAGCAGTTCTTC | CAISSLAAPYNEQFF | TRBV10-3 | few | TRBD2 | TRBJ2-1
TGTGCCAGCAGCAAAGACAGGGGGGGTCAGCCCCAGCATTTT | CASSKDRGGQPQHF | TRBV7-9 | NA | TRBD1 | TRBJ1-5
TGCAGTGCTAGGAGGCCGGGAACTTACACCGGGGAGCTGTTTTTT | CSARRPGTYTGELFF | TRBV20-1 | many | NA | TRBJ2-2
TGCAGTACTAGAGATCCCCTAGCAGGGGACCGGGAGCTGTTTTTT | CSTRDPLAGDRELFF | TRBV20-1 | NA | NA | TRBJ2-2
TGTGCCAGCAGGGGGGACACTCCCGGGACTAGCGGGAGTTTGTACGAGCAGTACTTC | CASRGDTPGTSGSLYEQYF | TRBV2 | NA | TRBD2 | TRBJ2-7
TGTGCCAGCAGCTTAGCCTCAGGGAGTACCGGGGAGCTGTTTTTT | CASSLASGSTGELFF | TRBV7-9 | many | NA | TRBJ2-2
TGTGCCAGCAGCTTAGAAGTTGGGGAAAATGAGCAGTTCTTC | CASSLEVGENEQFF | TRBV7-6 | few | NA | TRBJ2-1
TGTGCCAGCAGCTTAGGGACGAGGAACACTGAAGCTTTCTTT | CASSLGTRNTEAFF | TRBV5-6 | many | NA | TRBJ1-1
TGTGCCAGCAGTTACTCAGCCCTAGCGGGTTTTGTTGTCCAAGAGACCCAGTACTTC | CASSYSALAGFVVQETQYF | TRBV6-5 | few | TRBD2 | TRBJ2-5
TGTGCCAGCACCAATTCGATTGGACAGGGAGCTGAAGCTTTCTTT | CASTNSIGQGAEAFF | TRBV7-8 | few | TRBD1 | TRBJ1-1